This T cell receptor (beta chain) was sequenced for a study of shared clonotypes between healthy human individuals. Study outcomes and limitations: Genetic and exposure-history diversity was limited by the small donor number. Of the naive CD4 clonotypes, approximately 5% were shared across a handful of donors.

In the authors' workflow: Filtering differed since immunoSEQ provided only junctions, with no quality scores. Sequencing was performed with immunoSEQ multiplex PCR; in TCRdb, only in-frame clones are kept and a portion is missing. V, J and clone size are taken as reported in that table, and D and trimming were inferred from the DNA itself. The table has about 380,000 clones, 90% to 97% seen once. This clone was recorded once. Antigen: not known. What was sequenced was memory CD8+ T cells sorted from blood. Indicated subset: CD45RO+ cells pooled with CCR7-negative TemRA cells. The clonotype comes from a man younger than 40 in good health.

The CDR3 nucleotides are TGTGCCAGCAGTTTATACGGCACGGGGGACCTTTTTTCCTACGAGCAGTACTTC. It specifies CASSLYGTGDLFSYEQYF. This chain uses TRBV28 with TRBJ2-7, with a tentative D call TRBD2 (6 bases). Trimming removed 1 base at V and 1 base at J, with 20 bases between. Per germline, CDR1 MDHEN and CDR2 SYDVKM. The CDR3 sequence is 18 residues long.